Following are 5 T cell receptor beta chains from one sample sequenced in a study of blood T cell repertoires in COVID-19. Measured with immunoSEQ multiplex PCR; TCRdb has only the in-frame clones, and not every one. The sample carries just over 60,000 clones, roughly 80% recorded once. The source material was peripheral blood. These receptors came from a man in his 60s with acute or convalescent COVID-19.

The rearrangement links TRBV28 to TRBJ1-6; unclear D gene. Trimming stripped 9 bases from V and 5 bases from J, with 20 bases between. From germline, CDR1 is MDHEN and CDR2 SYDVKM. The CDR3 runs 16 residues. The DNA of the CDR3 is TGTGCCAGTGTGGGAGGCATCTCCGCCCATAATTCACCCCTCCACTTT. Its translation: CASVGGISAHNSPLHF.

This rearrangement joins TRBV5-6 to TRBJ1-2; 8 bases fit TRBD1. Germline CDR1 and CDR2: SGHDT and YYEEEE. The J segment lost 3 bases and the V segment lost 6 bases, leaving 7 bases of the junction unmatched. CDR3 length equals 14 residues. The DNA of the CDR3 is TGTGCCAGCAACCTGGACAGGGTCGACTATGGCTACACCTTC. Translating gives CASNLDRVDYGYTF.

This chain connects TRBV14 to TRBJ2-3; 9 bases fit TRBD2. The CDR3 has 18 residues. Germline CDR1 reads SGHDN; CDR2 reads FVKESK. Trimming took 1 base from V and 1 from J; bases not matched to a gene: 9. The CDR3 coding sequence is TGTGCCAGCAGCCAAGCTTCCGCGGGAGGGCCTGGCACAGATACGCAGTATTTT. It specifies CASSQASAGGPGTDTQYF.

This rearrangement joins TRBV5-1 to TRBJ2-3, with 9 bases lining up with TRBD2. After removal of 3 bases from V and 8 bases from J, the junction contained 13 bases not matched to a gene. The germline CDR1 and CDR2 sequences are SGHRS and YFSETQ. There are 16 residues in the CDR3. The CDR3 is CASSYGSGGLGGTQYF. CDR3 DNA sequence: TGCGCCAGCAGCTATGGTAGCGGGGGCCTCGGGGGTACGCAGTATTTT.

The rearrangement uses TRBV7-2 and TRBJ2-7; TRBD2 agrees at 14 bases. CDR3 size: 14 residues. CDR1 is SGHTA, CDR2 FQGNSA, per germline. Trimming took 5 bases from V and 6 from J; bases not matched to a gene: 3. Here the CDR3 reads CASSQGLAGGEQYF. The CDR3 DNA is TGTGCCAGCAGCCAAGGACTAGCGGGAGGCGAGCAGTACTTC.